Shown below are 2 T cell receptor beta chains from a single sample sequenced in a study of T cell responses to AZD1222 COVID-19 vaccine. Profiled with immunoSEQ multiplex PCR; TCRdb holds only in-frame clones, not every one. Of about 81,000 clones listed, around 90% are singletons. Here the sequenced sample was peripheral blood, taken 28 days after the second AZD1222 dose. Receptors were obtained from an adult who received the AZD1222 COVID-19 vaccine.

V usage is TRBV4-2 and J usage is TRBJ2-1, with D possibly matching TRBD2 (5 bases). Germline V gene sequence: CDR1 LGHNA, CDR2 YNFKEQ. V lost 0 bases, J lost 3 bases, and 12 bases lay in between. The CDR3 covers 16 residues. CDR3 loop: CASSQDQGGRYNEQFF. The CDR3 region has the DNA TGTGCCAGCAGCCAAGATCAAGGCGGGCGCTACAATGAGCAGTTCTTC.

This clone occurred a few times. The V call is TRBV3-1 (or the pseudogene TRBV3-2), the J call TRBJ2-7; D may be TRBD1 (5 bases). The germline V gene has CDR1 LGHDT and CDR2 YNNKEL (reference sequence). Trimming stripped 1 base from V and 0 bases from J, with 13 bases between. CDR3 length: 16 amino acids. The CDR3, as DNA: TGTGCCAGCAGCCAAGGGGCAGGGCTTAGCTCCTACGAGCAGTACTTC. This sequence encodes CASSQGAGLSSYEQYF.